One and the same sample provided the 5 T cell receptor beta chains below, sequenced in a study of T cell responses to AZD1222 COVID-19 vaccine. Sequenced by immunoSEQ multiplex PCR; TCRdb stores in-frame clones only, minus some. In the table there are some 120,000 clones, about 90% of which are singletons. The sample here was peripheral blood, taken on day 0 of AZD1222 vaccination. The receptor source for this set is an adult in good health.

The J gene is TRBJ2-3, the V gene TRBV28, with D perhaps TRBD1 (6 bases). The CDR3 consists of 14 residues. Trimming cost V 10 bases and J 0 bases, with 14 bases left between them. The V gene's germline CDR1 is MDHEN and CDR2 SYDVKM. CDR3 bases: TGTGCCACGTCCTCGGACAGAAGCACAGATACGCAGTATTTT. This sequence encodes CATSSDRSTDTQYF.

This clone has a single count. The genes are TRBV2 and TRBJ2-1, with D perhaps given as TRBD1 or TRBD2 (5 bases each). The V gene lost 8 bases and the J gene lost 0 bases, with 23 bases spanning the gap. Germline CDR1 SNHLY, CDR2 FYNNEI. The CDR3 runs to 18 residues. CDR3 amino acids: CASPSGLPTQSSYNEQFF. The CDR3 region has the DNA TGTGCCAGCCCCTCGGGGCTACCGACTCAGAGCTCCTACAATGAGCAGTTCTTC.

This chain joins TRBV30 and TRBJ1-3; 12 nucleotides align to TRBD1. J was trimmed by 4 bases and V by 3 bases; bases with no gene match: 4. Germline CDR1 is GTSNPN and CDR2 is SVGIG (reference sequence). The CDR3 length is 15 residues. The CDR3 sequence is CAWRGQGAGGNTIYF. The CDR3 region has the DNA TGTGCCTGGAGGGGACAGGGGGCAGGAGGAAACACCATATATTTT.

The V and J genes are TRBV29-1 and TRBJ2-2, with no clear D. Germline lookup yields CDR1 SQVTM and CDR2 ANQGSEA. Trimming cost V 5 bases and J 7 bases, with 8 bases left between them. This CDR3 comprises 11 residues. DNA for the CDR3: TGCAGCGTTAGGCATGGCGGGGAGCTGTTTTTT. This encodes CSVRHGGELFF.

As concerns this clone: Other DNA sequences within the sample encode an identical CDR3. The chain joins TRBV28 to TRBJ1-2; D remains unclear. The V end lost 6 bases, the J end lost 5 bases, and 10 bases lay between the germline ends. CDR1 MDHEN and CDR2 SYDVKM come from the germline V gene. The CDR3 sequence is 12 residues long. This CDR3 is CASSLGSYGYTF. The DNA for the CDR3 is TGTGCCAGCAGCCTCGGGTCGTATGGCTACACCTTC.